This T cell receptor (beta chain) was recovered during a study of T-cell reconstitution after alpha-beta-depleted transplantation in children. Unique molecular identifiers were used to barcode this TCRbeta library. TCRdb redid the calling of the PCR reads with MiXCR, one entry per CDR3 protein. The sample holds about 280,000 distinct CDR3 sequences, approximately 10% seen once. CDR1 and CDR2 (germline): MNHNS, SASEGT. This CDR3 is built from 14 residues. V lost 10 bases and J lost 8, with 21 bases in between. This clonotype was found many times. The TCR was taken from a male patient aged 2 to 9 who had a stem cell transplant for chronic granulomatous disease, so the T cells may come from the graft donor. This specimen consisted of peripheral blood, obtained 180 days after TCRalphabeta/CD19-depleted stem cell transplant. The rearrangement joins TRBV6-1 to TRBJ2-1; D might be TRBD2 (7 bases). CDR3 DNA: TGTGCCACCTCAAGGGGGGGGCCGCAATATGAGCAGTTCTTC. Translating it yields CATSRGGPQYEQFF.